A single sample is the source of the 7 T cell receptor beta chains below, sequenced in a study of T cells in Graves' hyperthyroidism and ophthalmopathy. Using RNA transcripts as the source, TCR beta CDR3 regions were amplified. During a first-round RT-PCR of the TCR CDR3, the HTBI primer set was used. Each CDR3 protein gets one entry after TCRdb re-called the multiplex PCR reads with MiXCR. Altogether 300,000 to 400,000 distinct CDR3 sequences are present, approximately 15% being singletons, with the ten largest covering around a fifth. Sequenced sample: blood. The origin of the receptors is a woman aged 30 to 39 with Graves' ophthalmopathy.

This clonotype was observed many times. This chain connects TRBV28 to TRBJ1-5; no clear D gene. V was cut by 8 bases and J by 0 bases, with 14 bases left in between. Germline CDR1 is MDHEN and CDR2 is SYDVKM. The CDR3 is 15 residues long. DNA of the CDR3: TGTGCCAGCGGGAGAACAGACAATAGCAATCAGCCCCAGCATTTT. Protein sequence: CASGRTDNSNQPQHF.

This clonotype has only a few counts. The chain recombines TRBV6-2 or TRBV6-3 with TRBJ2-3; 12 bases map to TRBD2. Germline V CDR1 and CDR2: MNHEY, SVGEGT. V lost 6 bases, J lost 4 bases, and 11 bases stayed unmatched. The CDR3 totals 17 residues. The CDR3 reads CASSQKTLAGGPDTQYF. Written as DNA, the CDR3 is TGTGCCAGCAGCCAAAAGACCCTAGCGGGGGGGCCAGATACGCAGTATTTT.

The chain links TRBV6-9 to TRBJ2-6, with 14 bases identical to TRBD2. V was clipped by 2 bases and J by 0 bases; unmatched bases: 12. CDR1 and CDR2 (germline): MNHGY, SVAAGI. The CDR3 spans 22 residues. This CDR3 is CASSYQAPGLAGEGSGANVLTF. As DNA, the CDR3 is TGTGCCAGCAGTTATCAAGCTCCGGGACTAGCGGGGGAGGGCTCTGGGGCCAACGTCCTGACTTTC.

The CDR3 sequence: CASSEDHTGELFF. The CDR3 DNA reads as TGTGCCAGCAGTGAAGATCACACCGGGGAGCTGTTTTTT. The chain joins TRBV6-1 to TRBJ2-2; the D is unclear. The germline V gene has CDR1 MNHNS and CDR2 SASEGT. The CDR3 covers 13 residues. Trimming stripped 1 base from V and 3 bases from J, with 3 bases between.

This clonotype was detected many times. The V and J genes are TRBV5-6 and TRBJ1-6, with D possibly TRBD1 on 5 matching bases. Germline values: CDR1 SGHDT, CDR2 YYEEEE. V lost 4 bases and J lost 13, with 18 bases in between. This CDR3 spans 14 amino acids. This CDR3 is CASSNPGRSVPLHF. The CDR3 DNA follows: TGTGCCAGCAGCAATCCGGGACGCTCGGTGCCCCTCCACTTT.

This clonotype has ten or more counts. The chain carries TRBV3-1 and TRBJ1-3; D not resolved. Trimming took off 1 base at V and 4 bases at J, with 5 bases between the two ends. Germline values: CDR1 LGHDT, CDR2 YNNKEL (reference sequence). This CDR3 contains 13 residues. DNA for the CDR3: TGTGCCAGCAGCCAAGGAAACGGAAACACCATATATTTT. Protein product: CASSQGNGNTIYF.

This sequence joins TRBV29-1 and TRBJ2-5; the D is unclear. V shed 6 bases and J shed 3 bases, with 5 bases lying between them. The CDR3 sequence is 10 residues long. CDR1 and CDR2 (germline): SQVTM, ANQGSEA. CDR3: CSVAKETQYF. The CDR3 nucleotides are TGCAGCGTGGCCAAAGAGACCCAGTACTTC.